This T cell receptor beta chain appears in the sequencing data of a study of neoadjuvant anti-PD-1 for oral cavity cancer. Assay used: immunoSEQ multiplex PCR; TCRdb lists only in-frame clones, some missing. The table records over 11,000 clones, 75% of them present only once. With 6 bases clipped from V and 0 bases from J, the junction kept 4 bases outside the gene matches. The CDR3 length is 14 residues. Per germline, CDR1 GTSNPN and CDR2 SVGIG (reference sequence). Time point noted: after neoadjuvant nivolumab, at surgical resection. The receptor comes from a person aged 40 to 85 with oral cavity squamous cell carcinoma. This chain connects TRBV30 to TRBJ1-3, with 8 bases identical to TRBD1. Sequencing used PBMCs, obtained after nivolumab (anti-PD-1) treatment. CDR3 loop: CACPTGVSGNTIYF. DNA of the CDR3: TGTGCCTGCCCGACAGGGGTCTCTGGAAACACCATATATTTT.